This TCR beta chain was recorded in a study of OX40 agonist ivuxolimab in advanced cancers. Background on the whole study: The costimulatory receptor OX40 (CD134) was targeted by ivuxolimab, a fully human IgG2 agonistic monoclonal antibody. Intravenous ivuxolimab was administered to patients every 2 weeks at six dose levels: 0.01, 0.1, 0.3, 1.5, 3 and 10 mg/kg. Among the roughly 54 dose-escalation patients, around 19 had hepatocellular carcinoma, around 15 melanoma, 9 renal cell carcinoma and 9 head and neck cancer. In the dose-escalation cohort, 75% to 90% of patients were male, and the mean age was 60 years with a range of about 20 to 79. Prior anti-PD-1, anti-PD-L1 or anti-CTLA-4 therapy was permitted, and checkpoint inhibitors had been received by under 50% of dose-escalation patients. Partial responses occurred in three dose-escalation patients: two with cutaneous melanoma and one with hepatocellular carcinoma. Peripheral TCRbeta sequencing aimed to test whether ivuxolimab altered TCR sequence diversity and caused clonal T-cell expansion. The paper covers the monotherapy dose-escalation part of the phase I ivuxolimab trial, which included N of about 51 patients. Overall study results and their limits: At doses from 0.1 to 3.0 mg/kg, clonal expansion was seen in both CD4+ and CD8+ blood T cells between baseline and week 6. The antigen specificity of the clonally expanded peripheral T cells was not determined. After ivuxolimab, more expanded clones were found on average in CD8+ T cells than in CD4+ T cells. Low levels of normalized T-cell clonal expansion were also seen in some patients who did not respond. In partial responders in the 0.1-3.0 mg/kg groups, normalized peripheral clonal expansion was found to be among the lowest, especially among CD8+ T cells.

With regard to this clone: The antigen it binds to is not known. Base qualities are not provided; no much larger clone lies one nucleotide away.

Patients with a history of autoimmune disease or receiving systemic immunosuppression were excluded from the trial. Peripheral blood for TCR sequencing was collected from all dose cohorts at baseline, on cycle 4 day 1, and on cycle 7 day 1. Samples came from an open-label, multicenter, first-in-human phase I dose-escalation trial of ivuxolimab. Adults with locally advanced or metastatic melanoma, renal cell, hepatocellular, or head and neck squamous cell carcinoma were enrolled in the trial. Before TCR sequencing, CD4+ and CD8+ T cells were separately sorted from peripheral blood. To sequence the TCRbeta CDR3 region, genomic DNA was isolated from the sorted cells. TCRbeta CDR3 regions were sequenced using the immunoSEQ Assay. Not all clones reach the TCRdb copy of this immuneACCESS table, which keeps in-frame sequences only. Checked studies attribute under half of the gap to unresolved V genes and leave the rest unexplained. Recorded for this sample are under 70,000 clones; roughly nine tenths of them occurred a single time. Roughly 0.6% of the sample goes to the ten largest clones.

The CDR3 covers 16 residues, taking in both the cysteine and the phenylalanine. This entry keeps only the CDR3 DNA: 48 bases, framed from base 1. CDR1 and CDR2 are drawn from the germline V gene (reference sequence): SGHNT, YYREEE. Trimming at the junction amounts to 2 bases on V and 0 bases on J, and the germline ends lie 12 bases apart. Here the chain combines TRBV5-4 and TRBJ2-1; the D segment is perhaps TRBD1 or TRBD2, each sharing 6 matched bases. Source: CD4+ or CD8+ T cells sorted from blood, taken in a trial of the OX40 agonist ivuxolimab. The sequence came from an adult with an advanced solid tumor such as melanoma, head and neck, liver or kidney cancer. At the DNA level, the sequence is TGTGCCAGCAGCTTCGGGGGCACGAGCTCCTACAATGAGCAGTTCTTC. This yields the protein CASSFGGTSSYNEQFF.